The sequence of this T cell receptor beta chain was determined in a study of T-cell reconstitution after alpha-beta-depleted transplantation in children. The study's findings and limits: Newly produced T cells mostly provided counts and TCRbeta diversity after one year, as hyperexpanded clones declined. Several hundred rapidly expanded clones from non-depleted graft cells reportedly supplied alpha-beta T cells about two months post-transplant. TCRbeta diversity was high at day 60 in some patients (a result of surviving recipient T cells and thymic progenitors).

This clonotype was picked up a small number of times. Its antigen is not identified. Preparation of the TCRbeta library was carried out with unique molecular identifiers. TCRdb reprocessed the PCR reads with MiXCR, giving one entry per CDR3 protein. The data show a few hundred thousand distinct CDR3 sequences, 15% to 20% seen once. The CDR3 has 14 amino acids. Germline assignment: CDR1 LGHNA and CDR2 YNFKEQ. V lost 3 bases and J 4 bases, leaving 12 bases between the germline ends. The sequenced sample was PBMCs, mostly from graft donor cells, obtained 360 days after TCRalphabeta/CD19-depleted stem cell transplant. The clonotype originates from a boy in the first two years of life who had a stem cell transplant for Wiskott-Aldrich syndrome, so the T cells may come from the graft donor. The chain joins TRBV4-2 to TRBJ2-5; D possibly corresponds to TRBD1 (6 bases). The CDR3 coding sequence is TGTGCCAGCAGCCATACAGGGATGGGAGAGACCCAGTACTTC. It translates to CASSHTGMGETQYF.